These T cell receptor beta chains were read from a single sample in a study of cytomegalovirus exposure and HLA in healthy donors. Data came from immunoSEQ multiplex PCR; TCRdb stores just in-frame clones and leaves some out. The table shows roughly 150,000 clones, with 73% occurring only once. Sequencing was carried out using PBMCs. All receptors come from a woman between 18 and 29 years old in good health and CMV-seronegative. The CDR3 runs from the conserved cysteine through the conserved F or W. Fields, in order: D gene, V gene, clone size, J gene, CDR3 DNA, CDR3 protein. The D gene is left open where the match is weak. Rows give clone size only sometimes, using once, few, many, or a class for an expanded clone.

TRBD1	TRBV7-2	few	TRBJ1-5	TGTGCCAGCAGTCTAGAAGACAGGGCAAATCAGCCCCAGCATTTT	CASSLEDRANQPQHF
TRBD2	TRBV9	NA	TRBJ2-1	TGTGCCAGCAGCCCTCGGGGTAGCGGGAGGGTGGAGCAGTTCTTC	CASSPRGSGRVEQFF
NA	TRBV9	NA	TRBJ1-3	TGTGCCAGCAGCACGCGGGGCCAAACTGGAAACACCATATACTTT	CASSTRGQTGNTIYF
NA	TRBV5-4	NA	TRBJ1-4	TGTGCCAGCAGCTTTCCCCCCGGTGAAAAACTGTTTTTT	CASSFPPGEKLFF
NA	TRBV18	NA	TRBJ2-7	TGTGCCAGCTCACCACCCGTGGGGGGGCGACACGAGCAGTACTTC	CASSPPVGGRHEQYF
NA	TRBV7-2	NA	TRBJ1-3	TGTGCCAGCAGCCCCGGGGGGAGCTCTGGAAACACCATATATTTT	CASSPGGSSGNTIYF
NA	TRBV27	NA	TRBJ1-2	TGTGCCAGCAATTTATGGCCTAGCTATGGCTACACCTTC	CASNLWPSYGYTF
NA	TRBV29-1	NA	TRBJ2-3	TGCAGCCAGTCGGCGGGGATTCCCACAGATACGCAGTATTTT	CSQSAGIPTDTQYF
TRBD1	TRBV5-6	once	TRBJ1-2	TGTGCCAGCAGGGTGGACAGGGGGCGTCGGGACTATGGCTACACCTTC	CASRVDRGRRDYGYTF
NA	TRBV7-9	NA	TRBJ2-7	TGTGCCAGCAGCTCCAGGGCCGCCTACGAGCAGTACTTC	CASSSRAAYEQYF
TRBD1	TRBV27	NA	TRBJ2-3	TGTGCCAGCAGTTCCTGGGACAGGGGGAGTGATACGCAGTATTTT	CASSSWDRGSDTQYF
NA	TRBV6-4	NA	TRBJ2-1	TGTGCCAGCAGTGGAGGCGGGACCTCCTACAATGAGCAGTTCTTC	CASSGGGTSYNEQFF
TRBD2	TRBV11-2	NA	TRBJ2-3	TGTGCCAGCAGCGGAGGGACTAGCGGGGGAACAGATACGCAGTATTTT	CASSGGTSGGTDTQYF
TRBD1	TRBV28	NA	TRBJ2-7	TGTGCCAGCAGTACACCGGACAGGGCCCAGACCTACGAGCAGTACTTC	CASSTPDRAQTYEQYF
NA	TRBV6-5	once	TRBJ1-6	TGTGCCAGCAGTTACTCGAAGGGGATTTCACCCCTCCACTTT	CASSYSKGISPLHF
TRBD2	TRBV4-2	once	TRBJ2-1	TGTGCCAGCAGCCAGGAAGCGGGGGGGCTAGACAATGAGCAGTTCTTC	CASSQEAGGLDNEQFF
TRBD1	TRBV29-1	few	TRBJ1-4	TGCAGCGTGGCCCAACAGGGGGCTGTCAGTGAAAAACTGTTTTTT	CSVAQQGAVSEKLFF
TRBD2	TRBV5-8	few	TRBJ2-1	TGCGCCAGCAGCCAAGAATACGGCGGGGGGGCCAATGAGCAGTTCTTC	CASSQEYGGGANEQFF
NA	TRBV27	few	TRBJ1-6	TGTGCCAGCAGGCCCCGGGGGGATCTTAATTCACCCCTCCACTTT	CASRPRGDLNSPLHF
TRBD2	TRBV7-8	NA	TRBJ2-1	TGTGCCAGCAGCAGGGGACTAGCGGGGGACTCCTACAATGAGCAGTTCTTC	CASSRGLAGDSYNEQFF
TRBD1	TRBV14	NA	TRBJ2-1	TGTGCCAGCAGCCCGGGACAGGGCAATGAGCAGTTCTTC	CASSPGQGNEQFF
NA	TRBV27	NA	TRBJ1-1	TGTGCCAGCAGTTCAACGACAGGTTACACTGAAGCTTTCTTT	CASSSTTGYTEAFF
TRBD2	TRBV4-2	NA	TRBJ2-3	TGTGCCAGCAGCCAAGATGACCTAGCGGGGGGGGTAGGGTTGGATACGCAGTATTTT	CASSQDDLAGGVGLDTQYF
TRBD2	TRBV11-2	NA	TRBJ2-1	TGTGCCAGCAGCTACCTCGTCATAGCGGGAGGGTCCTACAATGAGCAGTTCTTC	CASSYLVIAGGSYNEQFF
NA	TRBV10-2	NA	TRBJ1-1	TGCGCCAGCAGTGAGTCTTTGTTCAGTGAAAACACTGAAGCTTTCTTT	CASSESLFSENTEAFF
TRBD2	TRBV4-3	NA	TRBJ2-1	TGCGCCAGCAGCCAAGAAACTAGCGGGTACAATGAGCAGTTCTTC	CASSQETSGYNEQFF
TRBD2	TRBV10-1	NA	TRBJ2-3	TGCGCCAGCAGTCCAGCGGGAATAGTGGATACGCAGTATTTT	CASSPAGIVDTQYF
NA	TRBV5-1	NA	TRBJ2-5	TGCGCCAGCAGCTTGGAAGCCTCCGGAGAGACCCAGTACTTC	CASSLEASGETQYF
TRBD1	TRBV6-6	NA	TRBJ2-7	TGTGCCAGCAGCCCCGGGACAGGGATAGCCTACGAGCAGTACTTC	CASSPGTGIAYEQYF
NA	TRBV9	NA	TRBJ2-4	TGTGCCAGCAGCGTAGGGCCCATCCCCCCCGACATTCAGTACTTC	CASSVGPIPPDIQYF
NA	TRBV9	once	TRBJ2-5	TGTGCCAGCAGCGTACAGGGGATCCAAGAGACCCAGTACTTC	CASSVQGIQETQYF
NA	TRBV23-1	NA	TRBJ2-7	TGCGCCAGCAGTCCGGGACAAACCTACGAGCAGTACTTC	CASSPGQTYEQYF
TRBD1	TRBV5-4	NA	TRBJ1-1	TGTGCCAGCAGCAGTACAGGGGTTACTGAAGCTTTCTTT	CASSSTGVTEAFF
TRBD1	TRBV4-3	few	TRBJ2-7	TGCGCCAGCAGCCAAGATAACAGGGGTTATTACGAGCAGTACTTC	CASSQDNRGYYEQYF